The 29 T cell receptor beta chains given below trace back to one sample, sequenced in a study of cytomegalovirus exposure and HLA in healthy donors. Repertoires were generated with immunoSEQ multiplex PCR, while TCRdb's copy carries only in-frame clones and drops some. The table shows roughly 150,000 clones, with roughly 90% occurring only once. The specimen sequenced was PBMCs. These receptors all stem from a woman in her 30s in good health and CMV-seronegative.

The rearrangement uses TRBV10-1 and TRBJ2-5, with no clear D. CDR3 length equals 13 residues. Germline V gene data show CDR1 as WNHNN and CDR2 as SYGVQD (reference sequence). Between the trimmed V and J ends, which lost 6 bases and 0 bases, there was a span of 8 bases. Here the CDR3 DNA reads TGCGCCAGCAGGAAAAAGTACCAAGAGACCCAGTACTTC. This codes for CASRKKYQETQYF.

The rearrangement joins TRBV29-1 to TRBJ2-1, with D perhaps TRBD2 (7 bases). The V gene lost 7 bases and the J gene lost 9 bases, with 22 bases spanning the gap. CDR3 length: 14 amino acids. Germline CDR1 reads SQVTM; CDR2 reads ANQGSEA. The chain's CDR3 is CSAIPLGGPGEQFF. In nucleotides, the CDR3 is TGCAGCGCCATACCGCTGGGGGGGCCTGGTGAGCAGTTCTTC.

This clone appeared a single time. The chain has TRBV4-1 and TRBJ1-2; TRBD1 might be the D (6 bases). The V gene lost 4 bases and the J gene lost 0 bases, with 12 bases spanning the gap. CDR3 size: 15 residues. The germline gives CDR1 MGHRA, CDR2 YSYEKL. CDR3 protein: CASSPDKGANYGYTF. The CDR3 DNA follows: TGCGCCAGCAGCCCGGACAAGGGGGCTAACTATGGCTACACCTTC.

The chain links TRBV15 to TRBJ2-7; maybe TRBD2 (6 bases). This CDR3 spans 15 amino acids. Germline CDR1 LNHNV, CDR2 YYDKDF (reference sequence). Trimming left V 0 bases short and J 2 bases short, with 11 bases between. DNA of the CDR3: TGTGCCACCAGCAGAGATGGTGCGGGGACCTACGAGCAGTACTTC. Its translation is CATSRDGAGTYEQYF.

The rearrangement joins TRBV15 to TRBJ1-1; D may be TRBD1 (6 bases). This CDR3 is built from 15 residues. The V end lost 3 bases, the J end lost 3 bases, and 14 bases lay between the germline ends. The V gene's germline CDR1 is LNHNV and CDR2 YYDKDF (reference sequence). The CDR3: CATSSLRGADTEAFF. The CDR3 DNA reads TGTGCCACCAGCAGCCTCAGGGGAGCGGACACTGAAGCTTTCTTT.

The J gene is TRBJ2-1, the V gene TRBV6-5; D perhaps matches TRBD1 (5 bases). V dropped 2 bases and J dropped 5 bases, with 16 bases sitting between them. CDR1 is MNHEY and CDR2 is SVGAGI in the germline V gene. The CDR3 consists of 16 residues. CDR3 amino acids: CASSYGWGGGDNEQFF. DNA for the CDR3: TGTGCCAGCAGTTACGGGTGGGGCGGTGGGGACAATGAGCAGTTCTTC.

The chain couples TRBV19 to TRBJ1-2; 10 bases are shared with TRBD1. This CDR3 is built from 15 residues. CDR1 LNHDA and CDR2 SQIVND come from the germline V gene (reference sequence). V trimming: 9 bases; J trimming: 5 bases; junction bases outside the gene matches: 12. The CDR3 here is CASKTGTGVGYGYTF. CDR3 nucleotide sequence: TGTGCCAGCAAAACCGGGACAGGGGTTGGGTATGGCTACACCTTC.

Here the CDR3 DNA reads TGTGCCAGCAGCGTAGCAAAGGGAGACATCTATGGCTACACCTTC. Amino acids: CASSVAKGDIYGYTF. J is TRBJ1-2 and V is TRBV9; D unclear. The germline V and J ends were trimmed by 0 bases and 4 bases, with 13 bases remaining between them. This CDR3 comprises 15 residues. Germline V CDR1 and CDR2: SGDLS, YYNGEE.

V gene TRBV5-1 combines with J gene TRBJ1-2; 9 bases are shared with TRBD1. The CDR3 sequence is 15 residues long. Germline trimming cut 2 bases from V and 5 bases from J; bases unmatched to any gene: 7. CDR1 and CDR2 (germline): SGHRS, YFSETQ. Here the CDR3 DNA reads TGCGCCAGCAGCTTTGACGGACAGGGGCGATATGGCTACACCTTC. It encodes CASSFDGQGRYGYTF. The complete variable domain, with remaining parts taken from reference TRBV5-1 and TRBJ1-2, reads KAGVTQTPRYLIKTRGQQVTLSCSPISGHRSVSWYQQTPGQGLQFLFEYFSETQRNKGNFPGRFSGRQFSNSRSEMNVSTLELGDSALYLCASSFDGQGRYGYTFGSGTRLTVV.

The chain employs TRBV7-2 and TRBJ1-1, with D possibly matching TRBD1 (5 bases). CDR1 and CDR2 (germline): SGHTA, FQGNSA. The V and J ends lost 2 bases and 3 bases respectively, with 13 bases between them. CDR3 length: 15 residues. The CDR3 region has the DNA TGTGCCAGCAGCTTACCCCCAGGGCTTTACACTGAAGCTTTCTTT. Residues: CASSLPPGLYTEAFF. The complete variable domain, with remaining parts taken from reference TRBV7-2 and TRBJ1-1, reads GAGVSQSPSNKVTEKGKDVELRCDPISGHTALYWYRQSLGQGLEFLIYFQGNSAPDKSGLPSDRFSAERTGGSVSTLTIQRTQQEDSAVYLCASSLPPGLYTEAFFGQGTRLTVV.

The V call is TRBV5-4, the J call TRBJ2-3; 13 bases map to TRBD2. The CDR3 has 16 residues. The V segment lost 4 bases and the J segment 8 bases; nucleotides outside the gene matches: 10. The germline gives CDR1 SGHNT, CDR2 YYREEE (reference sequence). CDR3 in amino acids: CASSGRTSGGGGTQYF. The CDR3 bases are TGTGCCAGCAGCGGGAGGACTAGCGGGGGAGGGGGTACGCAGTATTTT.

This clone was seen more than once but under ten times. The rearrangement links TRBV5-6 to TRBJ1-2; D is uncertain. This CDR3 is built from 15 residues. Germline loops: CDR1 SGHDT, CDR2 YYEEEE. The V and J ends lost 3 bases and 8 bases respectively, with 20 bases between them. DNA of the CDR3: TGTGCCAGCAGCTCCCCTTGGGGTTCGCAGGTCGGCTACACCTTC. Its protein product is CASSSPWGSQVGYTF.

CDR3 protein: CASSFLPGQGLNTEAFF. The DNA of the CDR3 is TGCGCCAGCAGCTTCCTCCCGGGACAGGGGCTGAACACTGAAGCTTTCTTT. The chain links TRBV5-1 to TRBJ1-1, with 10 bases aligning to TRBD1. Germline trimming cut 2 bases from V and 0 bases from J; bases unmatched to any gene: 7. CDR1 SGHRS and CDR2 YFSETQ come from the germline V gene. This CDR3 is built from 17 residues.

This sequence joins TRBV4-1 and TRBJ2-1; D remains ambiguous. V was pared by 0 bases and J by 7 bases, with 7 bases between. The CDR3 runs 13 residues. Germline V gives CDR1 MGHRA, CDR2 YSYEKL. The CDR3, as DNA: TGCGCCAGCAGCCAAGAAAAAAGAAATGAGCAGTTCTTC. Its protein product is CASSQEKRNEQFF.

The chain joins TRBV11-3 to TRBJ2-5; 9 nucleotides align to TRBD1. Germline V gene data show CDR1 as SGHNT and CDR2 as YENEEA. The CDR3 totals 16 residues. The J segment lost 2 bases and the V segment lost 2 bases, leaving 6 bases of the junction unmatched. This chain's CDR3 is CASSLSTGGIQETQYF. In DNA form, the CDR3 reads TGTGCCAGCAGCTTATCGACAGGGGGTATTCAAGAGACCCAGTACTTC.

The rearrangement uses TRBV18 and TRBJ2-3, with 7 bases fitting TRBD1. CDR1 is KGHSH, CDR2 LQKENI, per germline. V trimming: 2 bases; J trimming: 3 bases; junction bases outside the gene matches: 2. The length of the CDR3 is 14 residues. DNA for the CDR3: TGTGCCAGCTCACCAAAACAGGGGACAGATACGCAGTATTTT. Translated, it gives CASSPKQGTDTQYF.

This clone was counted between two and nine times. The chain is built from TRBV4-3 and TRBJ1-5; D is undetermined. The germline V gene encodes CDR1 LGHNA and CDR2 YSLEER. V lost 5 bases, J lost 5 bases, and 10 bases lay in between. The CDR3 totals 13 residues. The CDR3 sequence is CASSSRPYQPQHF. The CDR3, as DNA: TGCGCCAGCAGCAGCCGTCCATATCAGCCCCAGCATTTT.

This chain uses TRBV4-2 with TRBJ2-7; D unresolved. This CDR3 is 13 amino acids long. The V and J ends lost 1 base and 7 bases respectively, with 11 bases between them. Per germline, CDR1 LGHNA and CDR2 YNFKEQ. The CDR3 DNA follows: TGTGCCAGCAGCCAAGGCCCCTGGGGAGAGCAGTACTTC. Translation: CASSQGPWGEQYF.

The rearrangement uses TRBV5-8 and TRBJ2-5; no definite D call. Germline V gene data show CDR1 as SGHTS and CDR2 as YDEGEE. V was trimmed by 6 bases and J by 2 bases, leaving 11 bases between them. The CDR3 has 13 residues. DNA for the CDR3: TGTGCCAGCAACCTTGGGTCGCAAGAGACCCAGTACTTC. This gives the protein CASNLGSQETQYF.

The genes are TRBV4-1 and TRBJ2-5, with 10 bases fitting TRBD1. The CDR3 consists of 14 residues. V dropped 4 bases and J dropped 5; count of bases not matched to a gene: 4. CDR1 MGHRA and CDR2 YSYEKL come from the germline V gene. The CDR3 DNA sequence: TGCGCCAGCAGCCTGGGACAGGGGTTGGAGACCCAGTACTTC. Residues: CASSLGQGLETQYF.

V usage is TRBV27 and J usage is TRBJ2-7; 9 bases line up with TRBD1. This CDR3 comprises 12 residues. V lost 4 bases and J lost 12; bases outside the gene matches: 7. Germline assignment: CDR1 MNHEY and CDR2 SMNVEV (reference sequence). The CDR3 loop is CASSWTGDVWYF. DNA of the CDR3: TGTGCCAGCAGTTGGACAGGGGATGTATGGTACTTC.

The V gene is TRBV29-1, the J gene TRBJ1-5; TRBD1 might be the D (5 bases). V lost 4 bases to trimming and J lost 5 bases, with 18 bases between them. This CDR3 is built from 15 residues. Per germline, CDR1 SQVTM and CDR2 ANQGSEA. In DNA, the CDR3 is TGCAGCGTTGCTCTATCAGGGAGTCAGGATCAGCCCCAGCATTTT. Amino acids: CSVALSGSQDQPQHF.

The chain recombines TRBV7-2 with TRBJ1-6; D not resolved. Trimming removed 4 bases from V and 7 bases from J, with 14 bases in between. CDR3 length: 15 residues. Per the germline V gene, CDR1 is SGHTA and CDR2 is FQGNSA. The CDR3, as DNA: TGTGCCAGCAGCTCAGATGCAGTTGGGAATTCACCCCTCCACTTT. Translating it yields CASSSDAVGNSPLHF.

V is TRBV10-3 and J is TRBJ1-2; 7 bases fit TRBD1. V shed 2 bases, J shed 8 bases, and the junction held 8 bases outside the gene matches. The CDR3 is 14 amino acids. Germline CDR1 ENHRY, CDR2 SYGVKD. The CDR3 DNA reads as TGTGCCATCAGTGAGCTGGACAGGCTGTCCGGCTACACCTTC. Its protein is CAISELDRLSGYTF.

The chain uses TRBV7-9 and TRBJ2-2; unclear D gene. In germline, CDR1 is SEHNR, CDR2 FQNEAQ (reference sequence). The CDR3 runs to 14 residues. The germline V and J ends were trimmed by 1 base and 2 bases, with 5 bases remaining between them. CDR3 DNA sequence: TGTGCCAGCAGCTTAGACAGAAACACCGGGGAGCTGTTTTTT. Encoded protein: CASSLDRNTGELFF. The variable domain in full, with the rest retrieved from reference TRBV7-9 and TRBJ2-2, is DTGVSQNPRHKITKRGQNVTFRCDPISEHNRLYWYRQTLGQGPEFLTYFQNEAQLEKSRLLSDRFSAERPKGSFSTLEIQRTEQGDSAMYLCASSLDRNTGELFFGEGSRLTVL.

This clone was detected only a few times. The V gene is TRBV7-9, the J gene TRBJ2-5, with D unclear. Trimming took off 1 base at V and 5 bases at J, with 17 bases between the two ends. The CDR3 is made up of 16 amino acids. Germline V lookup: CDR1 SEHNR, CDR2 FQNEAQ (reference sequence). CDR3 bases: TGTGCCAGCAGCTTAGGCTCCAGCGTTTTGGGGGAGACCCAGTACTTC. Translation gives CASSLGSSVLGETQYF. Full variable domain (rest looked up from reference TRBV7-9 and TRBJ2-5): DTGVSQNPRHKITKRGQNVTFRCDPISEHNRLYWYRQTLGQGPEFLTYFQNEAQLEKSRLLSDRFSAERPKGSFSTLEIQRTEQGDSAMYLCASSLGSSVLGETQYFGPGTRLLVL.

In its sample, this clone was seen a few times. The genes are TRBV29-1 and TRBJ2-5; D remains ambiguous. V was trimmed by 6 bases and J by 0 bases, leaving 8 bases between them. Germline CDR1 SQVTM, CDR2 ANQGSEA. This CDR3 has 12 residues. The CDR3 here is CSVKGYQETQYF. The CDR3 region has the DNA TGCAGCGTCAAAGGGTACCAAGAGACCCAGTACTTC.

V usage is TRBV4-1 and J usage is TRBJ2-3; no reliable D call. CDR3 length equals 16 residues. With 3 bases removed from V and 5 bases from J, the gap between germline ends came to 18 bases. The V gene's germline CDR1 is MGHRA and CDR2 YSYEKL. CDR3 nucleotides: TGCGCCAGCAGCCACATGACCGGGCACAAAAGAGATACGCAGTATTTT. Amino acid sequence: CASSHMTGHKRDTQYF.

The V and J genes are TRBV5-5 and TRBJ2-1, with 14 bases lining up with TRBD2. The CDR3 is 19 amino acids. Germline CDR1 is SGHKS and CDR2 is YYEKEE (reference sequence). V lost 4 bases and J lost 2; bases outside the gene matches: 11. The DNA for the CDR3 is TGTGCCAGCAGCGTGAGACTAGCGGGGGGGCAAATCGCCTACAATGAGCAGTTCTTC. Translation: CASSVRLAGGQIAYNEQFF.